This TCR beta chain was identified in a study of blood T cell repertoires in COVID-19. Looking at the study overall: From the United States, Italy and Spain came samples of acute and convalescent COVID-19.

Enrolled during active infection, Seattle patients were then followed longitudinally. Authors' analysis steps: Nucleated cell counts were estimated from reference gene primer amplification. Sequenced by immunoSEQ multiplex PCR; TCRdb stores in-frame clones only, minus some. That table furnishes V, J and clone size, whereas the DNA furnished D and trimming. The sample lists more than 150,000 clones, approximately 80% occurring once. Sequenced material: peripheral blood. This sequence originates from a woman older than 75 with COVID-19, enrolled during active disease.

The CDR3 DNA reads TGCAGCGTTGCCGGACACCCCTACGAGCAGTACTTC. Translated: CSVAGHPYEQYF. This chain joins TRBV29-1 and TRBJ2-7; TRBD1 might be the D (5 bases). V was pared by 4 bases and J by 2 bases, with 9 bases between. This CDR3 has 12 amino acids. CDR1 is SQVTM and CDR2 is ANQGSEA in the germline V gene.